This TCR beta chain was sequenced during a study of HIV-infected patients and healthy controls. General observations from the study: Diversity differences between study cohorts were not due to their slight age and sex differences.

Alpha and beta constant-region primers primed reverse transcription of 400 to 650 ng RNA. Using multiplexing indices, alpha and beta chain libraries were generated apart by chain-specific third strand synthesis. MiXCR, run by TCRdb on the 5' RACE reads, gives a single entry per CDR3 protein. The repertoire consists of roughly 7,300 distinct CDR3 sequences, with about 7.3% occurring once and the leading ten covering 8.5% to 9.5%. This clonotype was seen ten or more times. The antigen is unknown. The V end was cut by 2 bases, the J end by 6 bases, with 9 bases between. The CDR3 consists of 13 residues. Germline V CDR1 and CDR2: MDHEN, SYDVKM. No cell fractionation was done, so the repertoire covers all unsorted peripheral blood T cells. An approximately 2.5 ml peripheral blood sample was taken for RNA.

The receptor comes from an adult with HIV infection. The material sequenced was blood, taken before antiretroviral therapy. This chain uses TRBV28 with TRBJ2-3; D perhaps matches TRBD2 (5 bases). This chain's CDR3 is CASSLRLADTQYF. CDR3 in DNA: TGTGCCAGCAGTTTACGATTAGCGGATACGCAGTATTTT.